Given below is one T cell receptor beta chain in context. Its antigen is currently unknown. The data originate from a study of shared clonotypes between healthy human individuals. J gave up 0 bases and V 0 bases, and 5 bases lay outside the gene matches. CDR1 and CDR2 from the germline V gene are MGHRA and YSYEKL. The CDR3 sequence is 17 residues long. Clones were sequenced by immunoSEQ multiplex PCR, and TCRdb holds only the in-frame ones, with some missing. In the table there are some 1,100,000 clones, more than 75% of which are singletons. Study results and limitations: An expected dependence of interdonor clonotype sharing on sequencing depth was noted.

The clonotype comes from a man between 18 and 29 years old in good health. Some clones in this sample may be carry-over from other donors' samples. The sequenced material came from memory CD4+ T cells from PBMCs. Subset reported: CD45RA-negative fraction. This rearrangement joins TRBV4-1 to TRBJ2-4, with TRBD2 matching over 7 bases. CDR3 in DNA: TGCGCCAGCAGCCAAGATACCCTAGCGGAAGCCAAAAACATTCAGTACTTC. Protein product: CASSQDTLAEAKNIQYF.